These 27 T cell receptor beta chains were sequenced from one sample in a study of response to subunit inactivated influenza vaccine. TCRdb passed the RT-PCR reads through MiXCR, listing each CDR3 protein once. Of some 800,000 distinct CDR3 sequences in the sample, around 21% were seen once. The source was PBMCs from blood, collected about 5 days after vaccination. These receptors originate from a man between 45 and 60 years old who received an inactivated influenza vaccine.

This clonotype was picked up a small number of times. The J gene is TRBJ2-5, the V gene TRBV12-3 or TRBV12-4, with TRBD1 identical over 9 bases. Trimming cost V 5 bases and J 5 bases; bases outside gene matches: 6. The CDR3 sequence is 14 residues long. The CDR3 sequence: CASSGYRGRETQYF. The CDR3 DNA is TGTGCCAGCAGTGGCTACAGGGGGCGGGAGACCCAGTACTTC.

This clonotype showed up just a few times. The genes are TRBV20-1 and TRBJ2-5; no definite D call. Germline V gene data show CDR1 as DFQATT and CDR2 as SNEGSKA (reference sequence). The CDR3 is 13 residues long. The V end was cut by 4 bases, the J end by 2 bases, with 11 bases between. The CDR3 loop reads CSAMSTLQETQYF. CDR3 in DNA: TGCAGTGCTATGTCTACTCTTCAAGAGACCCAGTACTTC.

This clonotype was seen a handful of times. This rearrangement joins TRBV9 to TRBJ2-5; 7 bases are shared with TRBD2. J lost 2 bases, V lost 0 bases, and 7 bases had no gene match. CDR3 size: 16 residues. The germline CDR1 and CDR2 sequences are SGDLS and YYNGEE. For the CDR3, the DNA is TGTGCCAGCAGCGTAGGGGTAGCGGGTTCTCAAGAGACCCAGTACTTC. Its protein product is CASSVGVAGSQETQYF.

The V call is TRBV3-1, the J call TRBJ2-7; D is uncertain. The CDR3 covers 12 residues. The germline V and J ends were trimmed by 5 bases and 8 bases, with 13 bases remaining between them. Germline lookup yields CDR1 LGHDT and CDR2 YNNKEL (reference sequence). CDR3 in amino acids: CASSLDSRKQYF. The CDR3, as DNA: TGTGCCAGCAGCTTAGATTCGCGCAAGCAGTACTTC.

The chain recombines TRBV21-1 with TRBJ2-1. TRBV21-1 is a listed pseudogene. CDR3 length: 10 amino acids. The CDR3 spells CASTRNEQFF. As DNA, the CDR3 is TGTGCCAGCACCCGAAATGAGCAGTTCTTC.

V gene TRBV6-2 or TRBV6-3 combines with J gene TRBJ2-2, with 10 bases aligning to TRBD2. This CDR3 contains 16 residues. V lost 6 bases, J lost 6 bases, and 10 bases stayed unmatched. CDR1 MNHEY and CDR2 SVGEGT come from the germline V gene. CDR3 sequence: CASSQPSGTSAGELFF. In DNA, the CDR3 is TGTGCCAGCAGCCAACCTTCCGGGACTAGCGCCGGGGAGCTGTTTTTT.

The chain joins TRBV20-1 to TRBJ1-5; no definite D call. Germline CDR1 reads DFQATT; CDR2 reads SNEGSKA (reference sequence). V gave up 0 bases and J gave up 9 bases, with 12 bases separating them. The CDR3 is 13 residues long. The CDR3 loop reads CSARDGGNGPQHF. The DNA of the CDR3 is TGCAGTGCTAGAGATGGAGGAAATGGGCCCCAGCATTTT.

To note about this clonotype: A junction boundary mismatches the germline segment, possibly from a read error. The chain is built from TRBV12-3 or TRBV12-4 and TRBJ2-3; 11 nucleotides agree with TRBD2. CDR3 length equals 18 residues. The CDR3 coding sequence is TGTGCCTGCAGTTTAGGTTGGCTAGCGGGGGGCAGCACAGATACGCAGTATTTT. Translating it yields CACSLGWLAGGSTDTQYF.

This clonotype was seen more than once but under ten times. The chain employs TRBV12-3 or TRBV12-4 and TRBJ2-1; possible D gene TRBD1, 6 bases. V was clipped by 4 bases and J by 1 base, with 20 bases between them. There are 18 residues in the CDR3. CDR3 sequence reads: CASSSSSGVHFSYNEQFF. Here the CDR3 DNA reads TGTGCCAGCAGTTCCTCGTCAGGGGTTCATTTTTCCTACAATGAGCAGTTCTTC.

This clonotype is a singleton in its sample. This rearrangement joins TRBV6-2 or TRBV6-3 to TRBJ1-1; 10 bases match TRBD1. V lost 6 bases, J lost 6 bases, and 16 bases stayed unmatched. CDR1 and CDR2 from the germline V gene are MNHEY and SVGEGT. This CDR3 comprises 17 residues. DNA for the CDR3: TGTGCCAGCAGAGCAGGATGGGACAGGGGCTTCGAGGCTGAAGCTTTCTTT. It codes for CASRAGWDRGFEAEAFF.

This clonotype came up a few times. This sequence joins TRBV5-1 and TRBJ2-2, with 8 nucleotides matching TRBD1. J was trimmed by 5 bases and V by 5 bases; bases with no gene match: 14. This CDR3 is 17 amino acids long. In germline, CDR1 is SGHRS, CDR2 YFSETQ. CDR3 sequence: CASSPPAAGGRTGELFF. In nucleotides, the CDR3 is TGCGCCAGCAGTCCCCCGGCGGCAGGGGGCCGGACCGGGGAGCTGTTTTTT.

This chain uses TRBV6-5 with TRBJ2-3; unclear D gene. Germline V CDR1 and CDR2: MNHEY, SVGAGI. This CDR3 region has 15 residues. V was cut by 2 bases and J by 0 bases, with 9 bases left in between. The CDR3 DNA is TGTGCCAGCAGTTACAACGGGCCAAGCACAGATACGCAGTATTTT. Translation: CASSYNGPSTDTQYF.

This clonotype was detected a few times. The V call is TRBV20-1, the J call TRBJ1-1, with D uncertain. The CDR3 spans 11 residues. CDR1 and CDR2 from the germline V gene are DFQATT and SNEGSKA (reference sequence). The V end lost 4 bases, the J end lost 2 bases, and 5 bases lay between the germline ends. The CDR3 here is CSATHNTEAFF. The CDR3 DNA reads as TGCAGTGCTACACACAACACTGAAGCTTTCTTT.

This clonotype has only a few counts. V gene TRBV7-2 combines with J gene TRBJ1-5, with 7 bases fitting TRBD1. The junction had 7 bases not matched to a gene; V was cut back by 5 bases and J by 0 bases. Germline CDR1 reads SGHTA; CDR2 reads FQGNSA. The CDR3 runs to 16 residues. The CDR3 coding sequence is TGTGCCAGCAGCACGGGACAGCCTCTTAGCAATCAGCCCCAGCATTTT. Translated: CASSTGQPLSNQPQHF.

This clonotype occurred many times. This chain joins TRBV7-2 and TRBJ2-3, with no clear D. V was pared by 3 bases and J by 5 bases, with 12 bases between. The germline V gene encodes CDR1 SGHTA and CDR2 FQGNSA. This CDR3 has 14 amino acids. This CDR3 reads CASSLGRSLDTQYF. CDR3 nucleotides: TGTGCCAGCAGCTTGGGCCGATCCTTAGATACGCAGTATTTT.

This clonotype has a handful of counts. J is TRBJ1-4 and V is TRBV20-1; 7 bases map to TRBD1. Trimming removed 4 bases from V and 12 bases from J; junction bases left unmatched: 11. CDR1 and CDR2 from the germline V gene are DFQATT and SNEGSKA (reference sequence). CDR3 length: 13 amino acids. The CDR3 DNA reads TGCAGTGCTAAGAGCAGGGGGGAGGTTGAACTGTTTTTT. Its protein product is CSAKSRGEVELFF.

The chain links TRBV20-1 to TRBJ2-3; D is ambiguous. The V and J ends lost 0 bases and 4 bases respectively, with 14 bases between them. CDR1 is DFQATT, CDR2 SNEGSKA, per germline (reference sequence). This CDR3 region has 15 residues. DNA of the CDR3: TGCAGTGCTAGAGATGATGGGTTTGGATCAGATACGCAGTATTTT. As protein: CSARDDGFGSDTQYF.

The J gene is TRBJ2-2, the V gene TRBV7-9, with 10 positions matching TRBD2. This CDR3 has 16 amino acids. V trimming: 6 bases; J trimming: 3 bases; junction bases outside the gene matches: 7. CDR1 is SEHNR and CDR2 is FQNEAQ in the germline V gene (reference sequence). The CDR3 spells CASRPVGLAYTGELFF. Here the CDR3 DNA reads TGTGCCAGCAGACCCGTGGGACTAGCGTACACCGGGGAGCTGTTTTTT.

V is TRBV29-1 and J is TRBJ2-3; 8 bases line up with TRBD2. Germline V gene data show CDR1 as SQVTM and CDR2 as ANQGSEA. The CDR3 is 17 residues long. The junction had 11 bases not matched to a gene; V was cut back by 2 bases and J by 1 base. Here the CDR3 DNA reads TGCAGCGTTGAACCTCCATTGACAGCGGGAGGCACAGATACGCAGTATTTT. Amino acids: CSVEPPLTAGGTDTQYF.

This clonotype has just a few counts. J is TRBJ1-3 and V is TRBV7-9; tentatively, D is TRBD1 (5 bases). Trimming stripped 4 bases from V and 4 bases from J, with 11 bases between. In germline, CDR1 is SEHNR, CDR2 FQNEAQ (reference sequence). The CDR3 runs 14 residues. CDR3: CASSSGTFGNTIYF. Written as DNA, the CDR3 is TGTGCCAGCAGCTCGGGGACGTTCGGAAACACCATATATTTT.

The rearrangement links TRBV6-2 or TRBV6-3 to TRBJ2-7, with D tentatively TRBD2 (6 bases). Trimming removed 5 bases at V and 0 bases at J, with 20 bases between. Per germline, CDR1 MNHEY and CDR2 SVGEGT. This CDR3 is 17 amino acids long. CDR3: CASSTHPAGTPSYEQYF. DNA of the CDR3: TGTGCCAGCAGTACCCATCCGGCCGGGACTCCCTCCTACGAGCAGTACTTC.

Turning to this clonotype: It is unclear where the CDR3 begins or ends on the DNA, so no DNA is shown, and the CDR3 is as TCRdb lists it. The J gene is TRBJ1-2, the V gene TRBV6-1; the D segment call TRBD1 is taken from the table without a DNA check. Looked up from germline, CDR1 is MNHNS and CDR2 is SASEGT. The CDR3 extends over 14 residues, inclusive of both ends. The CDR3 here is CASGTDFRGYGYTF.

The rearrangement links TRBV20-1 to TRBJ1-3; D remains unclear. The CDR3 is 14 amino acids. Germline V gene sequence: CDR1 DFQATT, CDR2 SNEGSKA (reference sequence). Trimming cost V 0 bases and J 4 bases, with 10 bases left between them. CDR3 loop: CSARDQTPGNTIYF. The CDR3 DNA is TGCAGTGCTAGAGATCAGACACCGGGAAACACCATATATTTT.

This clonotype was counted at least ten times. The J gene is TRBJ2-3, the V gene TRBV6-2 or TRBV6-3; TRBD2 agrees at 10 bases. The CDR3 runs to 15 residues. Unmatched junction bases numbered 6, after V lost 7 bases and J lost 2 bases. From germline, CDR1 is MNHEY and CDR2 SVGEGT. The CDR3 sequence is CASKDTSGATDTQYF. For the CDR3, the DNA is TGTGCCAGCAAAGATACTAGCGGGGCCACAGATACGCAGTATTTT.

The chain is built from TRBV6-5 and TRBJ2-3; either TRBD1 or TRBD2 may fit D (5 bases each). Looked up from germline, CDR1 is MNHEY and CDR2 is SVGAGI. CDR3 length equals 14 residues. Trimming took off 2 bases at V and 6 bases at J, with 12 bases between the two ends. The CDR3 spells CASSYRDEGDTQYF. The CDR3 coding sequence is TGTGCCAGCAGTTACCGGGACGAGGGGGATACGCAGTATTTT.

This clonotype occurred a few times. The chain combines TRBV6-1 with TRBJ2-7; D unclear. CDR1 and CDR2 from the germline V gene are MNHNS and SASEGT. V was shortened by 5 bases and J by 0 bases, with 11 bases between the two germline ends. The CDR3 has 14 residues. The CDR3 DNA sequence: TGTGCCAGCAGTCTGACGCAGAGCTCCTACGAGCAGTACTTC. Its protein product is CASSLTQSSYEQYF.

This clonotype was detected only a few times. This could be a read error, since a much larger clone is one nucleotide away. The rearrangement joins TRBV6-2 or TRBV6-3 to TRBJ2-2, with unresolved D. Germline CDR1 reads MNHEY; CDR2 reads SVGEGT. Trimming cost V 8 bases and J 6 bases, with 4 bases left between them. The CDR3 is made up of 10 amino acids. The CDR3, as DNA: TGTGCCAGCGGGTCCGGGGAGCTGTTTTTT. Its protein is CASGSGELFF.